Each of the 22 T cell receptor beta chains below was sequenced from the same sample in a study of cytomegalovirus exposure and HLA in healthy donors. Sequencing used immunoSEQ multiplex PCR; TCRdb keeps in-frame clones, though not all of them. The data contain about 110,000 clones, roughly 86% of them singletons. Sequenced: PBMCs. Receptors originate from a woman aged 18-30 years in good health and CMV-seronegative.

This chain links TRBV5-1 with TRBJ2-3, with TRBD2 identical over 14 bases. The junction had 6 bases not matched to a gene; V was cut back by 3 bases and J by 6 bases. Germline V gene lookup returns CDR1 SGHRS and CDR2 YFSETQ. This CDR3 has 16 amino acids. The CDR3 is CASSSGLAGGLDTQYF. The CDR3 DNA reads TGCGCCAGCAGCTCCGGACTAGCGGGAGGATTGGATACGCAGTATTTT. The full variable domain, its missing parts supplied by reference TRBV5-1 and TRBJ2-3, is KAGVTQTPRYLIKTRGQQVTLSCSPISGHRSVSWYQQTPGQGLQFLFEYFSETQRNKGNFPGRFSGRQFSNSRSEMNVSTLELGDSALYLCASSSGLAGGLDTQYFGPGTRLTVL.

This chain joins TRBV2 and TRBJ2-5, with 8 bases identical to TRBD2. After removal of 4 bases from V and 5 bases from J, the junction contained 6 bases not matched to a gene. CDR1 is SNHLY and CDR2 is FYNNEI in the germline V gene. CDR3 length: 14 amino acids. CDR3 bases: TGTGCCAGCAGTGCCCGGACTAGCTTTGAGACCCAGTACTTC. It is translated as CASSARTSFETQYF.

The rearrangement links TRBV27 to TRBJ1-3; 7 nucleotides align to TRBD1. The CDR3 covers 17 residues. Germline loops: CDR1 MNHEY, CDR2 SMNVEV (reference sequence). V shed 1 base, J shed 1 base, and the junction held 7 bases outside the gene matches. CDR3 DNA sequence: TGTGCCAGCAGTTTATTCGGGACAGATCTGTCTGGAAACACCATATATTTT. It specifies CASSLFGTDLSGNTIYF.

The chain links TRBV7-9 to TRBJ2-3; 8 bases agree with TRBD1. The CDR3 has 16 amino acids. V gave up 4 bases and J gave up 6 bases; unmatched junction bases: 12. CDR1 is SEHNR, CDR2 FQNEAQ, per germline (reference sequence). The CDR3 DNA follows: TGTGCCAGCAGCTCCTCCCGACAGGGGACTTTGGATACGCAGTATTTT. It codes for CASSSSRQGTLDTQYF.

The chain is built from TRBV14 and TRBJ1-1; 7 nucleotides agree with TRBD1. Germline V gene sequence: CDR1 SGHDN, CDR2 FVKESK. CDR3 length: 14 amino acids. V dropped 2 bases and J dropped 4; count of bases not matched to a gene: 4. CDR3 residues: CASSQQGVGTEAFF. DNA of the CDR3: TGTGCCAGCAGCCAACAGGGGGTCGGCACTGAAGCTTTCTTT.

The chain's CDR3 is CASSHSSGSSGNTIYF. The CDR3 DNA sequence: TGTGCCAGCAGCCACTCAAGCGGGAGTTCTGGAAACACCATATATTTT. The rearrangement joins TRBV4-2 to TRBJ1-3, with D uncertain. V lost 3 bases and J lost 1, with 13 bases in between. Germline assignment: CDR1 LGHNA and CDR2 YNFKEQ. The CDR3 extends over 16 amino acids.

This clone was recorded a few times. The chain has TRBV19 and TRBJ1-2; D may be TRBD1 (5 bases). The CDR3 covers 14 residues. Germline loops: CDR1 LNHDA, CDR2 SQIVND (reference sequence). V was trimmed by 3 bases and J by 4 bases, leaving 12 bases between them. CDR3 bases: TGTGCCAGTAGTATCGAAGGGGTTGGCTATGGCTACACCTTC. Protein product: CASSIEGVGYGYTF.

The rearrangement uses TRBV4-3 and TRBJ2-3, with D possibly matching TRBD2 (5 bases). Germline-derived CDR1 and CDR2 are LGHNA and YSLEER. V was cut by 0 bases and J by 0 bases, with 10 bases left in between. The CDR3 contains 16 residues. The CDR3, as DNA: TGCGCCAGCAGCCAAGATCGGGGTTGGAGCACAGATACGCAGTATTTT. Translating gives CASSQDRGWSTDTQYF.

This clone was detected once. This chain links TRBV25-1 with TRBJ2-5; D call uncertain. This CDR3 is 13 amino acids long. The germline V gene encodes CDR1 MGHDK and CDR2 SYGVNS. V was clipped by 0 bases and J by 5 bases, with 7 bases between them. Here the CDR3 reads CASSEYGPETQYF. Here the CDR3 DNA reads TGTGCCAGCAGTGAATATGGGCCCGAGACCCAGTACTTC.

The chain links TRBV19 to TRBJ2-5, with D perhaps TRBD2 (7 bases). This CDR3 has 12 residues. V lost 3 bases and J 10 bases, leaving 12 bases between the germline ends. The germline gives CDR1 LNHDA, CDR2 SQIVND (reference sequence). The CDR3 DNA sequence: TGTGCCAGTAGTATTGGGGGGGCCAACCAGTACTTC. Protein: CASSIGGANQYF.

V gene TRBV30 combines with J gene TRBJ1-5; TRBD1 agrees at 8 bases. The CDR3 spans 15 residues. From germline, CDR1 is GTSNPN and CDR2 SVGIG (reference sequence). With V trimmed by 4 bases and J by 5 bases, 10 bases remained unmatched. CDR3 coding DNA: TGTGCCTGGAAAATCTCCGAGACAGGGGATCAGCCCCAGCATTTT. It encodes CAWKISETGDQPQHF.

As concerns this clone: A junction boundary mismatches the germline segment, possibly from a read error. This chain joins TRBV28 and TRBJ2-5; TRBD2 is a possible D gene (5 bases). The CDR3 consists of 11 residues. Germline V gene lookup returns CDR1 MDHEN and CDR2 SYDVKM. The CDR3 region is CASSLEGGVHF. CDR3 nucleotides: TGTGCCAGCAGCCTAGAGGGTGGCGTGCACTTC.

The chain joins TRBV5-5 to TRBJ1-5, with a weak D call TRBD1 (5 bases). Per germline, CDR1 SGHKS and CDR2 YYEKEE (reference sequence). Trimming removed 0 bases at V and 3 bases at J, with 19 bases between. The CDR3 is 18 amino acids. The CDR3 DNA sequence: TGTGCCAGCAGCTTGGAGGCGACAGTACCGACGGCCAATCAGCCCCAGCATTTT. This translates into CASSLEATVPTANQPQHF.

This chain links TRBV5-1 with TRBJ1-2; TRBD1 matches 9 bases. Germline lookup yields CDR1 SGHRS and CDR2 YFSETQ. This CDR3 spans 13 amino acids. With V trimmed by 1 base and J by 6 bases, 1 base remained unmatched. In DNA, the CDR3 is TGCGCCAGCAGCTTGACAGGGGGCAATGGCTACACCTTC. Translating it yields CASSLTGGNGYTF.

The rearrangement uses TRBV6-5 and TRBJ2-7; 8 positions agree with TRBD1. Germline-derived CDR1 and CDR2 are MNHEY and SVGAGI. V was clipped by 2 bases and J by 2 bases; unmatched bases: 5. This CDR3 spans 15 amino acids. The CDR3 loop reads CASSYAGTGAYEQYF. DNA for the CDR3: TGTGCCAGCAGTTACGCTGGGACAGGAGCCTACGAGCAGTACTTC.

This sequence joins TRBV6-5 and TRBJ2-7; 8 nucleotides agree with TRBD1. CDR1 and CDR2 from the germline V gene are MNHEY and SVGAGI. V was clipped by 11 bases and J by 5 bases; unmatched bases: 8. The CDR3 consists of 12 residues. For the CDR3, the DNA is TGTGCCTGCAAGGACAGGGCAAACGAGCAGTACTTC. Encoded protein: CACKDRANEQYF.

The chain recombines TRBV4-2 with TRBJ1-1; D might be TRBD1 (6 bases). CDR1 is LGHNA, CDR2 YNFKEQ, per germline. Trimming removed 3 bases from V and 4 bases from J, with 15 bases in between. The CDR3 loop spans 15 amino acids. This CDR3 is CASSQQLTGSTEAFF. In DNA form, the CDR3 reads TGTGCCAGCAGCCAGCAACTCACAGGGAGCACTGAAGCTTTCTTT.

This chain joins TRBV2 and TRBJ2-1; 9 positions match TRBD1. CDR1 is SNHLY and CDR2 is FYNNEI in the germline V gene. This CDR3 has 13 amino acids. V lost 10 bases, J lost 6 bases, and 7 bases stayed unmatched. CDR3 bases: TGTGCCATAAAACAGGGGGCGGTCAATGAGCAGTTCTTC. Translating gives CAIKQGAVNEQFF.

The J gene is TRBJ1-1, the V gene TRBV7-2, with D possibly being TRBD1 (5 bases). The CDR3 totals 17 residues. Germline assignment: CDR1 SGHTA and CDR2 FQGNSA. Trimming took 1 base from V and 5 from J, leaving 20 bases between them. In DNA form, the CDR3 reads TGTGCCAGCAGCTTAGTGGGGGGAGCTGGTGTTAGAACTGAAGCTTTCTTT. Protein: CASSLVGGAGVRTEAFF. The full variable domain, in which reference TRBV7-2 and TRBJ1-1 provide the parts outside the CDR3, is GAGVSQSPSNKVTEKGKDVELRCDPISGHTALYWYRQSLGQGLEFLIYFQGNSAPDKSGLPSDRFSAERTGGSVSTLTIQRTQQEDSAVYLCASSLVGGAGVRTEAFFGQGTRLTVV.

The CDR3 reads CASSRMGAQPYNEQFF. The CDR3 coding sequence is TGTGCCAGCAGCCGAATGGGGGCACAGCCCTACAATGAGCAGTTCTTC. The chain carries TRBV5-4 and TRBJ2-1, with D perhaps TRBD1 (6 bases). This CDR3 comprises 16 residues. From germline, CDR1 is SGHNT and CDR2 YYREEE (reference sequence). V was cut by 4 bases and J by 2 bases, with 16 bases left in between.

The CDR3 DNA sequence: TGTGCCAGTTCACAACTAGCGGGGAAGACCGGGGAGCTGTTTTTT. Residues: CASSQLAGKTGELFF. The gene calls are TRBV6-5 and TRBJ2-2; TRBD2 aligns across 10 bases. The germline V gene encodes CDR1 MNHEY and CDR2 SVGAGI. J gave up 5 bases and V 9 bases, and 9 bases lay outside the gene matches. The CDR3 runs to 15 residues.

The chain couples TRBV28 to TRBJ2-1; D is unclear. Germline V gives CDR1 MDHEN, CDR2 SYDVKM. This CDR3 is built from 11 residues. V lost 5 bases to trimming and J lost 4 bases, with 3 bases between them. The DNA for the CDR3 is TGTGCCAGCAGTACTTACAATGAGCAGTTCTTC. Encoded protein: CASSTYNEQFF.